One and the same sample provided the 7 T cell receptor beta chains below, sequenced in a study of blood T cell repertoires in COVID-19. Assay used: immunoSEQ multiplex PCR; TCRdb lists only in-frame clones, some missing. The table lists more than 300,000 clones, nearly 90% of them singletons. Sequenced input: peripheral blood. Source of these receptors: a woman in her thirties or forties with COVID-19, enrolled during active disease.

The V and J genes are TRBV29-1 and TRBJ2-3; D ambiguous. V lost 2 bases to trimming and J lost 5 bases, with 11 bases between them. Germline lookup yields CDR1 SQVTM and CDR2 ANQGSEA. The CDR3 runs to 13 residues. The CDR3 region has the DNA TGCAGCGTTGAACCCGACTCACGAGATACGCAGTATTTT. Translated: CSVEPDSRDTQYF.

The chain couples TRBV29-1 to TRBJ1-2, with 10 bases lining up with TRBD1. The length of the CDR3 is 13 residues. The V gene end was trimmed by 4 bases and the J gene end by 6 bases; junction bases not matched to a gene: 5. Per germline, CDR1 SQVTM and CDR2 ANQGSEA. The chain's CDR3 is CSVAGQGLNGYTF. For the CDR3, the DNA is TGCAGCGTTGCGGGACAGGGGCTCAATGGCTACACCTTC.

The chain has TRBV28 and TRBJ2-7, with 7 bases identical to TRBD1. Germline CDR1 and CDR2: MDHEN and SYDVKM. The CDR3 runs 13 residues. V trimming: 5 bases; J trimming: 7 bases; junction bases outside the gene matches: 8. This CDR3 is CASSPPGQTEQYF. CDR3 sequence (DNA): TGTGCCAGCAGTCCCCCGGGACAGACGGAGCAGTACTTC.

The chain joins TRBV12-3 or TRBV12-4 to TRBJ1-1; no reliable D call. CDR3 length: 12 amino acids. V lost 3 bases, J lost 7 bases, and 9 bases lay in between. The CDR3 bases are TGTGCCAGCAGTTTGGGGAGACGTGAAGCTTTCTTT. Protein sequence: CASSLGRREAFF.

This chain uses TRBV5-6 with TRBJ2-1; 8 bases map to TRBD2. V lost 3 bases to trimming and J lost 0 bases; unmatched junction nucleotides: 8. The length of the CDR3 is 17 residues. The germline CDR1 and CDR2 sequences are SGHDT and YYEEEE. In DNA form, the CDR3 reads TGTGCCAGCAGCTCCTCCCGACGGGGGGGCTCCTACAATGAGCAGTTCTTC. Translation: CASSSSRRGGSYNEQFF.

This chain links TRBV9 with TRBJ2-1, with 10 bases matching TRBD1. Per germline, CDR1 SGDLS and CDR2 YYNGEE. Germline trimming cut 0 bases from V and 8 bases from J; bases unmatched to any gene: 8. CDR3 length: 16 residues. The DNA of the CDR3 is TGTGCCAGCAGCGTAGTTGTGGACAGGGGGAATGATGAGCAGTTCTTC. Translating gives CASSVVVDRGNDEQFF.

The chain links TRBV11-2 to TRBJ1-3, with TRBD1 as a possible D gene (6 bases). The CDR3 is 13 residues long. Trimming removed 4 bases from V and 4 bases from J, with 8 bases in between. The germline V gene encodes CDR1 SGHAT and CDR2 FQNNGV. CDR3 sequence (DNA): TGTGCCAGCAGCTCAGACAGGGGAAACACCATATATTTT. Translated, it gives CASSSDRGNTIYF.